These 21 T cell receptor beta chains were sequenced from one sample in a study of blood T cell repertoires in COVID-19. The protocol was immunoSEQ multiplex PCR, while the TCRdb copy is restricted to in-frame clones and leaves out a portion. The top ten hold around 5.9% of the sample, which has approximately 170,000 clones, more than 75% seen once. Sequenced sample: PBMCs or T cells enriched from blood (not recorded which). All receptors come from a man aged 35 to 55 who had recovered from COVID-19.

In DNA, the CDR3 is TGTGCCAGCAGTTTCGGACAGGCGAACACTGAAGCTTTCTTT. The encoded protein is CASSFGQANTEAFF. The gene calls are TRBV6-5 and TRBJ1-1; the match to TRBD1 covers 7 bases. Trimming cost V 4 bases and J 1 base; bases outside gene matches: 3. Germline values: CDR1 MNHEY, CDR2 SVGAGI. This CDR3 region has 14 residues.

The chain combines TRBV13 with TRBJ1-2; 8 positions agree with TRBD1. V gave up 5 bases and J gave up 6 bases; unmatched junction bases: 8. This CDR3 region has 14 residues. Looked up from germline, CDR1 is PRHDT and CDR2 is FYEKMQ (reference sequence). The CDR3 is CASSGEDREDGYTF. The CDR3 DNA reads TGTGCCAGCAGCGGGGAGGACAGGGAGGATGGCTACACCTTC.

The rearrangement joins TRBV18 to TRBJ2-7; D gene ambiguous. V was trimmed by 5 bases and J by 1 base, leaving 12 bases between them. Germline-derived CDR1 and CDR2 are KGHSH and LQKENI. CDR3 length: 14 amino acids. The CDR3 DNA sequence: TGTGCCAGCTCAGCCCGGCCGGGTTCCTACGAGCAGTACTTC. It specifies CASSARPGSYEQYF.

This clone occurred a few times. The genes are TRBV30 and TRBJ1-4; D is perhaps TRBD1 (5 bases). Germline V gives CDR1 GTSNPN, CDR2 SVGIG (reference sequence). This CDR3 is 16 amino acids long. Trimming shortened V by 6 bases and J by 5 bases, and 22 bases separated the two germline ends. The CDR3 bases are TGTGCCTGCCCATCGACCGCCGGGACTTTAAATGAAAAACTGTTTTTT. This sequence encodes CACPSTAGTLNEKLFF.

The chain recombines TRBV19 with TRBJ1-2, with no clear D. V was shortened by 5 bases and J by 5 bases, with 6 bases between the two germline ends. The CDR3 extends over 11 amino acids. Germline assignment: CDR1 LNHDA and CDR2 SQIVND (reference sequence). The CDR3 loop reads CASSSLYGYTF. CDR3 bases: TGTGCCAGTAGTTCCCTTTATGGCTACACCTTC. Variable domain in full (rest from reference TRBV19 and TRBJ1-2): DGGITQSPKYLFRKEGQNVTLSCEQNLNHDAMYWYRQDPGQGLRLIYYSQIVNDFQKGDIAEGYSVSREKKESFPLTVTSAQKNPTAFYLCASSSLYGYTFGSGTRLTVV.

This clone has a single count. The genes are TRBV11-2 and TRBJ2-2, with 7 bases that match TRBD1. Germline V gene sequence: CDR1 SGHAT, CDR2 FQNNGV. V was pared by 4 bases and J by 4 bases, with 6 bases of the junction left unmatched. The CDR3 is 15 amino acids. The CDR3 DNA reads TGTGCCAGCAGCTCCAGGACAGGCAGCACCGGGGAGCTGTTTTTT. This codes for CASSSRTGSTGELFF.

This clone was seen just once. The J gene is TRBJ1-5, the V gene TRBV6-2 or TRBV6-3; D gene uncertain. Germline CDR1 and CDR2: MNHEY and SVGEGT. Trimming took off 6 bases at V and 0 bases at J, with 9 bases between the two ends. The CDR3 covers 14 residues. The CDR3 DNA is TGTGCCAGCAGCACTCCATATAGCAATCAGCCCCAGCATTTT. It encodes CASSTPYSNQPQHF.

The V and J genes are TRBV30 and TRBJ1-1; D not resolved. The CDR3 spans 15 residues. The germline V gene encodes CDR1 GTSNPN and CDR2 SVGIG (reference sequence). Between the trimmed V and J ends, which lost 5 bases and 5 bases, there was a span of 21 bases. This CDR3 is CAWSRGRTTGTEAFF. CDR3 bases: TGTGCCTGGTCCCGCGGCAGAACCACGGGGACTGAAGCTTTCTTT.

The CDR3 coding sequence is TGTGCCAGCAGCGGTACTTACCCCGGGGAGCTGTTTTTT. It codes for CASSGTYPGELFF. J is TRBJ2-2 and V is TRBV2; D not certain. Germline V gene data show CDR1 as SNHLY and CDR2 as FYNNEI. The CDR3 consists of 13 residues. V was clipped by 6 bases and J by 6 bases, with 11 bases between them.

This chain uses TRBV24-1 with TRBJ2-3; D possibly corresponds to TRBD2 (5 bases). The germline CDR1 and CDR2 sequences are KGHDR and SFDVKD. Trimming removed 4 bases from V and 5 bases from J, with 12 bases in between. The CDR3 consists of 14 residues. Here the CDR3 DNA reads TGTGCCACCAGTGAGGCGAGGGCGGGAGATACGCAGTATTTT. Translating gives CATSEARAGDTQYF.

This chain links TRBV7-8 with TRBJ1-1; 9 bases map to TRBD1. Per the germline V gene, CDR1 is SGHVS and CDR2 is FQNEAQ. V lost 7 bases to trimming and J lost 4 bases; unmatched junction nucleotides: 10. This CDR3 region has 15 residues. The CDR3 is CASTNRGLGSTEAFF. DNA of the CDR3: TGTGCCAGCACGAACAGGGGGCTGGGGAGCACTGAAGCTTTCTTT.

This clone was detected only a few times. The rearrangement links TRBV5-1 to TRBJ2-3; 8 bases agree with TRBD2. CDR1 and CDR2 (germline): SGHRS, YFSETQ. V lost 2 bases to trimming and J lost 2 bases; unmatched junction nucleotides: 7. This CDR3 contains 16 residues. The CDR3 sequence is CASSFMRRGDTDTQYF. In nucleotides, the CDR3 is TGCGCCAGCAGCTTTATGAGGCGGGGGGACACAGATACGCAGTATTTT.

This rearrangement joins TRBV6-1 to TRBJ1-2; no firm D call. V lost 2 bases, J lost 6 bases, and 10 bases lay in between. Germline lookup yields CDR1 MNHNS and CDR2 SASEGT. The CDR3 extends over 13 amino acids. The CDR3 DNA follows: TGTGCCAGCAGTGAATGGCGGTCTCATGGCTACACCTTC. Translated: CASSEWRSHGYTF.

This clone has more than one count but fewer than ten. This chain connects TRBV6-5 to TRBJ2-3, with 7 bases matching TRBD1. V dropped 5 bases and J dropped 1; count of bases not matched to a gene: 6. CDR3 length equals 15 residues. From germline, CDR1 is MNHEY and CDR2 SVGAGI. The CDR3 protein is CASSTGVGGTDTQYF. DNA for the CDR3: TGTGCCAGCAGTACAGGGGTGGGGGGCACAGATACGCAGTATTTT.

The chain carries TRBV30 and TRBJ1-1; possible D gene TRBD1, 5 bases. V shed 2 bases and J shed 11 bases, with 15 bases lying between them. The CDR3 has 12 amino acids. CDR1 GTSNPN and CDR2 SVGIG come from the germline V gene (reference sequence). The DNA for the CDR3 is TGTGCCTGGAGTAGGTTAGGGGAAGGGGCTTTCTTT. This codes for CAWSRLGEGAFF.

This sequence joins TRBV11-2 and TRBJ1-1; TRBD1 matches at 8 bases. The V and J ends lost 5 bases and 6 bases, in that order; junction bases with no gene match: 8. CDR1 SGHAT and CDR2 FQNNGV come from the germline V gene. This CDR3 region has 14 residues. In DNA form, the CDR3 reads TGTGCCAGCAGCGAACAGGGGGGGAGGGCTGAAGCTTTCTTT. It yields the protein CASSEQGGRAEAFF.

This chain joins TRBV4-1 and TRBJ2-5; 13 bases agree with TRBD2. V dropped 0 bases and J dropped 2; count of bases not matched to a gene: 9. The CDR3 is made up of 19 amino acids. Germline assignment: CDR1 MGHRA and CDR2 YSYEKL. The CDR3 sequence is CASSQDYRTSGGLQETQYF. CDR3 coding DNA: TGCGCCAGCAGCCAAGATTATCGGACTAGCGGGGGACTTCAAGAGACCCAGTACTTC.

This sequence joins TRBV30 and TRBJ1-6; 7 positions agree with TRBD1. The germline CDR1 and CDR2 sequences are GTSNPN and SVGIG (reference sequence). V trimming: 1 base; J trimming: 3 bases; junction bases outside the gene matches: 6. There are 16 residues in the CDR3. The CDR3 coding sequence is TGTGCCTGGAGTGGCGGCAGGGGGGACTATAATTCACCCCTCCACTTT. Translation gives CAWSGGRGDYNSPLHF.

The rearrangement links TRBV6-1 to TRBJ2-5, with TRBD1 matching over 10 bases. V shed 2 bases and J 4 bases; nucleotides not matched to a gene: 10. The CDR3 runs 17 residues. Germline CDR1 MNHNS, CDR2 SASEGT. The chain's CDR3 is CASSERYGQGGGETQYF. Here the CDR3 DNA reads TGTGCCAGCAGTGAAAGATACGGACAGGGGGGCGGAGAGACCCAGTACTTC.

This chain connects TRBV19 to TRBJ1-1, with no clear D. The CDR3 sequence is 16 residues long. Trimming stripped 7 bases from V and 0 bases from J, with 18 bases between. CDR1 is LNHDA and CDR2 is SQIVND in the germline V gene (reference sequence). CDR3 residues: CASNHERGSMNTEAFF. The DNA for the CDR3 is TGTGCCAGTAACCATGAGCGCGGCAGCATGAACACTGAAGCTTTCTTT.

J is TRBJ2-3 and V is TRBV24-1, with 8 bases identical to TRBD2. This CDR3 has 14 amino acids. Looked up from germline, CDR1 is KGHDR and CDR2 is SFDVKD. The V gene end was trimmed by 5 bases and the J gene end by 3 bases; junction bases not matched to a gene: 3. CDR3 DNA: TGTGCCACCAGTGCCCGCGGGGGGACAGATACGCAGTATTTT. This sequence encodes CATSARGGTDTQYF.